This passage covers 22 T cell receptor beta chains from one sample sequenced in a study of T-cell reconstitution after alpha-beta-depleted transplantation in children. During its preparation, the TCRbeta library received unique molecular identifiers. TCRdb reanalysed the PCR reads using MiXCR and keeps one entry per CDR3 protein. The sample lists around 600,000 distinct CDR3 sequences, roughly 23% occurring once. This specimen consisted of PBMCs, mostly from graft donor cells, obtained 360 days after TCRalphabeta/CD19-depleted stem cell transplant. The receptors stem from a boy under three years old who had a stem cell transplant for acute myeloid leukemia, so the T cells may come from the graft donor.

The table lists this clonotype with many counts. The rearrangement joins TRBV19 to TRBJ2-3, with unresolved D. This CDR3 contains 14 residues. Germline assignment: CDR1 LNHDA and CDR2 SQIVND (reference sequence). The V end was cut by 2 bases, the J end by 1 base, with 7 bases between. This chain's CDR3 is CASSILLGTDTQYF. As DNA, the CDR3 is TGTGCCAGTAGTATACTCCTGGGCACAGATACGCAGTATTTT.

The chain links TRBV20-1 to TRBJ2-5; the D is unclear. V shed 5 bases and J shed 2 bases, with 21 bases lying between them. Germline CDR1 and CDR2: DFQATT and SNEGSKA (reference sequence). The CDR3 runs to 16 residues. The CDR3 sequence: CSALRRAPGEQETQYF. The CDR3 coding sequence is TGCAGTGCTTTACGCCGGGCCCCGGGCGAACAAGAGACCCAGTACTTC.

V is TRBV6-2 or TRBV6-3 and J is TRBJ2-7; D gene ambiguous. Germline V gene sequence: CDR1 MNHEY, CDR2 SVGEGT. The CDR3 contains 16 residues. V dropped 3 bases and J dropped 0 bases, with 15 bases sitting between them. The CDR3 sequence: CASSYPRSTASYEQYF. The DNA of the CDR3 is TGTGCCAGCAGTTATCCCCGCTCGACGGCCTCCTACGAGCAGTACTTC.

The rearrangement links TRBV7-7 to TRBJ2-1, with D perhaps TRBD2 (6 bases). V lost 3 bases and J 7 bases, leaving 10 bases between the germline ends. Germline CDR1 is SSHAT and CDR2 is FNYEAQ (reference sequence). CDR3 size: 13 residues. Here the CDR3 reads CASSFIGGNEQFF. CDR3 bases: TGTGCCAGCAGCTTTATTGGAGGGAATGAGCAGTTCTTC.

The V gene is TRBV5-1, the J gene TRBJ2-5, with unresolved D. Germline-derived CDR1 and CDR2 are SGHRS and YFSETQ. The CDR3 covers 13 residues. The V end lost 0 bases, the J end lost 1 base, and 4 bases lay between the germline ends. This CDR3 is CASSLEPQETQYF. In DNA, the CDR3 is TGCGCCAGCAGCTTGGAGCCCCAAGAGACCCAGTACTTC.

The V and J genes are TRBV10-2 and TRBJ1-1; D is uncertain. The ends were cut back, 1 base at V and 1 base at J, with 7 bases in the middle. The germline CDR1 and CDR2 sequences are WSHSY and SAAADI. This CDR3 is 14 amino acids long. This CDR3 reads CASSEYTENTEAFF. The CDR3 bases are TGCGCCAGCAGTGAGTATACAGAGAACACTGAAGCTTTCTTT.

The rearrangement uses TRBV7-2 and TRBJ2-5; D tentatively fits TRBD1 or TRBD2 (5 bases each). CDR1 and CDR2 (germline): SGHTA, FQGNSA. The V gene lost 4 bases and the J gene lost 2 bases, with 11 bases spanning the gap. The CDR3 runs 14 residues. This CDR3 reads CASSSPGPQETQYF. The CDR3 DNA is TGTGCCAGCAGCTCCCCGGGACCACAAGAGACCCAGTACTTC.

This clonotype was counted a few times. This chain connects TRBV20-1 to TRBJ2-3; 8 bases align to TRBD2. CDR3 length: 14 amino acids. The V and J ends lost 1 base and 4 bases, in that order; junction bases with no gene match: 4. Germline V gives CDR1 DFQATT, CDR2 SNEGSKA (reference sequence). As DNA, the CDR3 is TGCAGTGCTAGAGGGGAGACTAGCGCAGATACGCAGTATTTT. Amino acid sequence: CSARGETSADTQYF.

The genes are TRBV6-1 and TRBJ2-1; tentative D call: TRBD2 (6 bases). CDR1 is MNHNS and CDR2 is SASEGT in the germline V gene. The germline V and J ends were trimmed by 6 bases and 0 bases, with 15 bases remaining between them. The length of the CDR3 is 16 residues. CDR3 nucleotide sequence: TGTGCCAGCAGACCACTAGGCGGGGCCTCCTACAATGAGCAGTTCTTC. This encodes CASRPLGGASYNEQFF.

This rearrangement joins TRBV18 to TRBJ2-7; the D gene is possibly TRBD1 (6 bases). There are 13 residues in the CDR3. The V end lost 6 bases, the J end lost 1 base, and 10 bases lay between the germline ends. The germline CDR1 and CDR2 sequences are KGHSH and LQKENI. This CDR3 reads CASSPGESYEQYV. The CDR3 DNA reads as TGTGCCAGCTCCCCAGGGGAGTCCTACGAGCAGTACGTC.

This clonotype was seen repeatedly, ten times or more. V gene TRBV20-1 combines with J gene TRBJ2-6; D is ambiguous. Germline V gene lookup returns CDR1 DFQATT and CDR2 SNEGSKA (reference sequence). The CDR3 covers 13 residues. The germline V and J ends were trimmed by 3 bases and 4 bases, with 7 bases remaining between them. The CDR3 protein is CSARRSGANVLTF. CDR3 in DNA: TGCAGTGCTAGGCGAAGCGGGGCCAACGTCCTGACTTTC.

This clonotype was found many times. The genes are TRBV2 and TRBJ2-3; D unresolved. V lost 3 bases to trimming and J lost 3 bases, with 4 bases between them. CDR1 is SNHLY and CDR2 is FYNNEI in the germline V gene. The CDR3 has 12 residues. The CDR3 DNA follows: TGTGCCAGCAGTGAGGGAACAGATACGCAGTATTTT. This translates into CASSEGTDTQYF.

This clonotype was counted between two and nine times. The CDR3 nucleotides are TGCAGTGCTAGAGATCCGGCGGGGGGAGGGCATCCACCCCTCCACTTT. Translation gives CSARDPAGGGHPPLHF. The rearrangement joins TRBV20-1 to TRBJ1-6; a possible D gene is TRBD1 (5 bases). Germline V gene data show CDR1 as DFQATT and CDR2 as SNEGSKA (reference sequence). The CDR3 consists of 16 residues. V dropped 0 bases and J dropped 11 bases, with 20 bases sitting between them.

This clonotype was observed at least ten times. The chain joins TRBV4-3 to TRBJ2-7; D might be TRBD2 (6 bases). CDR1 and CDR2 from the germline V gene are LGHNA and YSLEER. V gave up 4 bases and J gave up 2 bases, with 21 bases separating them. This CDR3 has 17 amino acids. The CDR3 protein is CASSPQNTGESPYEQYF. DNA for the CDR3: TGCGCCAGCAGCCCGCAAAACACGGGGGAGAGCCCCTACGAGCAGTACTTC.

This clonotype has only a few counts. CDR3 loop: CATSRDVRGRETQYF. The CDR3 coding sequence is TGTGCCACCAGCAGAGATGTCAGGGGGCGAGAGACCCAGTACTTC. The rearrangement uses TRBV15 and TRBJ2-5; 8 bases are a match to TRBD1. The V and J ends lost 0 bases and 4 bases, in that order; junction bases with no gene match: 4. There are 15 residues in the CDR3. The germline V gene has CDR1 LNHNV and CDR2 YYDKDF (reference sequence).

This clonotype has ten or more counts. The chain employs TRBV15 and TRBJ2-5; D possibly matches TRBD1 or TRBD2 (5 bases each). The CDR3 contains 14 residues. Trimming removed 0 bases at V and 3 bases at J, with 8 bases between. Germline V gives CDR1 LNHNV, CDR2 YYDKDF (reference sequence). DNA of the CDR3: TGTGCCACCAGCAGAGATGGGGGTGAAGAGACCCAGTACTTC. It is translated as CATSRDGGEETQYF.

The chain joins TRBV30 to TRBJ1-1, with a tentative D call TRBD1 (5 bases). Between the trimmed V and J ends, which lost 0 bases and 4 bases, there was a span of 12 bases. The CDR3 runs 14 residues. Per germline, CDR1 GTSNPN and CDR2 SVGIG (reference sequence). The CDR3 region has the DNA TGTGCCTGGAGTGTGGGGCCCCGAGGCACTGAAGCTTTCTTT. The encoded protein is CAWSVGPRGTEAFF. The variable domain in full, with the rest retrieved from reference TRBV30 and TRBJ1-1, is SQTIHQWPATLVQPVGSPLSLECTVEGTSNPNLYWYRQAAGRGLQLLFYSVGIGQISSEVPQNLSASRPQDRQFILSSKKLLLSDSGFYLCAWSVGPRGTEAFFGQGTRLTVV.

The chain combines TRBV20-1 with TRBJ2-3; 7 bases map to TRBD2. Germline-derived CDR1 and CDR2 are DFQATT and SNEGSKA (reference sequence). The CDR3 is 14 residues long. V shed 6 bases and J 1 base; nucleotides not matched to a gene: 7. The DNA for the CDR3 is TGCAGTGCCGGAGCGGGGTCTGGCACAGATACGCAGTATTTT. Residues: CSAGAGSGTDTQYF.

Many counts were recorded for this clonotype. This rearrangement joins TRBV27 to TRBJ1-5; tentative D call: TRBD1 (5 bases). The V gene's germline CDR1 is MNHEY and CDR2 SMNVEV (reference sequence). Trimming shortened V by 6 bases and J by 0 bases, and 9 bases separated the two germline ends. CDR3 size: 14 residues. The CDR3: CASRVGGSNQPQHF. DNA for the CDR3: TGTGCCAGCAGGGTCGGGGGTAGCAATCAGCCCCAGCATTTT.

This clonotype has ten or more counts. The CDR3 sequence is CSARDFNAETQYF. The CDR3 coding sequence is TGCAGTGCTAGAGATTTTAACGCGGAGACCCAGTACTTC. The chain is built from TRBV20-1 and TRBJ2-5; no definite D call. The CDR3 runs 13 residues. Germline V gene sequence: CDR1 DFQATT, CDR2 SNEGSKA (reference sequence). V was clipped by 0 bases and J by 5 bases, with 10 bases between them.

The chain has TRBV7-4 and TRBJ1-2, with 8 bases that match TRBD1. CDR1 and CDR2 from the germline V gene are SGHVT and SQSDAQ. This CDR3 has 16 residues. V trimming: 3 bases; J trimming: 0 bases; junction bases outside the gene matches: 6. The DNA of the CDR3 is TGTGCCAGCAGCTTCGGACAGGGCCAGGCTAACTATGGCTACACCTTC. Amino acid sequence: CASSFGQGQANYGYTF.

This clonotype was found many times. The V call is TRBV29-1, the J call TRBJ2-7; the match to TRBD1 covers 8 bases. CDR1 is SQVTM and CDR2 is ANQGSEA in the germline V gene. This CDR3 comprises 13 residues. Losses at the gene ends were 1 base for V and 5 bases for J; bases not matched to a gene: 4. The DNA for the CDR3 is TGCAGCGTTGAAGCAGGGGGCGGCAACGAGCAGTACTTC. It yields the protein CSVEAGGGNEQYF.